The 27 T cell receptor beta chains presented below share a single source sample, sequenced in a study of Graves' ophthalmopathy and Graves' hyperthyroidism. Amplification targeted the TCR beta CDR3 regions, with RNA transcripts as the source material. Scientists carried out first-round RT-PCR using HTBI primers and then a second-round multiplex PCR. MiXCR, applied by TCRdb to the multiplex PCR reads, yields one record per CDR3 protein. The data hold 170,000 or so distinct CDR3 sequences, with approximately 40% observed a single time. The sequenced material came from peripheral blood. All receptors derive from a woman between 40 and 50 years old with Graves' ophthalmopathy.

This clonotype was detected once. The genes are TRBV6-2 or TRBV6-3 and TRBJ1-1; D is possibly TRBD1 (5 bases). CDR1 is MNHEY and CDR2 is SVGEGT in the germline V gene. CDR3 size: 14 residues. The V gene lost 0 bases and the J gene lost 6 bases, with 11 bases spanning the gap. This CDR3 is CASSYSGGIAEAFF. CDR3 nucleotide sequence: TGTGCCAGCAGTTACTCCGGGGGGATCGCTGAAGCTTTCTTT.

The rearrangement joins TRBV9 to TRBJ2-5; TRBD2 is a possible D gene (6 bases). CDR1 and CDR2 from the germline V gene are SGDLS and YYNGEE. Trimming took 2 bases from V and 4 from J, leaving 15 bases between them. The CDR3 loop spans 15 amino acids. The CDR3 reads CASSVGGLQGETQYF. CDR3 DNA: TGTGCCAGCAGCGTTGGGGGACTCCAGGGAGAGACCCAGTACTTC.

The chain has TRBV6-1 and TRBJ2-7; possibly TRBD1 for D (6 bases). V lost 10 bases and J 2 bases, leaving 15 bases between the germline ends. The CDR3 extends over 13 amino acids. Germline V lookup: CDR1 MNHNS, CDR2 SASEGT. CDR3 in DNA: TGTGCCACAATACAGGGAATTCCCTACGAGCAGTACTTC. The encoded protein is CATIQGIPYEQYF.

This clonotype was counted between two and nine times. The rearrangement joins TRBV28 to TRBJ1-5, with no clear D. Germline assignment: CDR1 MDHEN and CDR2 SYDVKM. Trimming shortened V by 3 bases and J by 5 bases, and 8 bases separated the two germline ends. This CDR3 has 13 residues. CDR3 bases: TGTGCCAGCAGTTTTGTTCGGGATCAGCCCCAGCATTTT. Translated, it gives CASSFVRDQPQHF. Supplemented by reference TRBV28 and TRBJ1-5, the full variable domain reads DVKVTQSSRYLVKRTGEKVFLECVQDMDHENMFWYRQDPGLGLRLIYFSYDVKMKEKGDIPEGYSVSREKKERFSLILESASTNQTSMYLCASSFVRDQPQHFGDGTRLSIL.

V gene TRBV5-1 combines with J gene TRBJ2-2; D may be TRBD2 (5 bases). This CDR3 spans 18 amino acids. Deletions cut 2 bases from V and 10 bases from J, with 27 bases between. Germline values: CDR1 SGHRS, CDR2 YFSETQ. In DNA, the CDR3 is TGCGCCAGCAGCTTCGGGTTCGGCCGGGATATAACAACAGAGGAGCTGTTTTTT. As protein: CASSFGFGRDITTEELFF.

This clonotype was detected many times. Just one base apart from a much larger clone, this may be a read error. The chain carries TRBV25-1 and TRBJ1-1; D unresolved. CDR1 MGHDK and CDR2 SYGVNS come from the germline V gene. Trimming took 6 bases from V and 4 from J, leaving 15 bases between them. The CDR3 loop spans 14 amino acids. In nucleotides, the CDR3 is TGTGCCAGCAGCGAAAGACACGCGAGCACTGAAGCTTTCTTT. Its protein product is CASSERHASTEAFF. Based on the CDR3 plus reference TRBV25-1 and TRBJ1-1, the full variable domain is EADIYQTPRYLVIGTGKKITLECSQTMGHDKMYWYQQDPGMELHLIHYSYGVNSTEKGDLSSESTVSRIRTEHFPLTLESARPSHTSQYLCASSERHASTEAFFGQGTRLTVV.

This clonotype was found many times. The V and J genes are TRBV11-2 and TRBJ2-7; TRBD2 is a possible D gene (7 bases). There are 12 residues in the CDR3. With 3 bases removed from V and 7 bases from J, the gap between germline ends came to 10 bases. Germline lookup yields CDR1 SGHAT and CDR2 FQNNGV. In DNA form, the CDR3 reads TGTGCCAGCAGCTTGGGGGGGACAGAGCAGTACTTC. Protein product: CASSLGGTEQYF.

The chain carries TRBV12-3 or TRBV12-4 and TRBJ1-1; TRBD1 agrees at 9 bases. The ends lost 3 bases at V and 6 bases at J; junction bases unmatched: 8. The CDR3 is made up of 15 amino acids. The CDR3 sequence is CASSFRDRVRAEAFF. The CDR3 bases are TGTGCCAGCAGTTTCCGGGACAGGGTGAGGGCTGAAGCTTTCTTT.

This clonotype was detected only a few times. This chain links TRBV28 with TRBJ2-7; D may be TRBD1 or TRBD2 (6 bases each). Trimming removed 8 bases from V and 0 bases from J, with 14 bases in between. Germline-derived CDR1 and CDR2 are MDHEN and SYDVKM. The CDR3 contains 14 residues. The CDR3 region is CASWGAGLSYEQYF. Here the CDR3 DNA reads TGTGCCAGCTGGGGGGCAGGGCTCTCCTACGAGCAGTACTTC.

DNA for the CDR3: TGCAGCGTTCAGACTGGGAACTATGGCTACACCTTC. It translates to CSVQTGNYGYTF. The V and J genes are TRBV29-1 and TRBJ1-2, with D unresolved. Germline assignment: CDR1 SQVTM and CDR2 ANQGSEA. V dropped 5 bases and J dropped 2 bases, with 9 bases sitting between them. This CDR3 is 12 amino acids long.

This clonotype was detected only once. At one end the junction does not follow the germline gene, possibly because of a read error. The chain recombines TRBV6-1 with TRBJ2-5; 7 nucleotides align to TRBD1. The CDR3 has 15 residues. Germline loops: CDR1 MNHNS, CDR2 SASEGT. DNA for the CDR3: TGTGCCAGCAGCAGGGACAGACAGTACCAAGAGGCCCAGTACTTC. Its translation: CASSRDRQYQEAQYF.

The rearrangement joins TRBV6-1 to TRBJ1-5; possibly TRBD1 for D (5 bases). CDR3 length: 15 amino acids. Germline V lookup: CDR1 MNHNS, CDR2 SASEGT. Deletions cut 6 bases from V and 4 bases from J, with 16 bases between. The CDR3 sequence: CASRRGGAGNQPQHF. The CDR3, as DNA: TGTGCCAGCAGGAGAGGCGGGGCGGGAAATCAGCCCCAGCATTTT.

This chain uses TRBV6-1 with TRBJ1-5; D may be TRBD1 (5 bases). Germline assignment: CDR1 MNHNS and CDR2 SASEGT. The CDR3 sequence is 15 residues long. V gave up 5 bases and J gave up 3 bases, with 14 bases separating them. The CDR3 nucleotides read TGTGCCAGCAGTCTCCGGGACGGTTTCAATCAGCCCCAGCATTTT. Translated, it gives CASSLRDGFNQPQHF.

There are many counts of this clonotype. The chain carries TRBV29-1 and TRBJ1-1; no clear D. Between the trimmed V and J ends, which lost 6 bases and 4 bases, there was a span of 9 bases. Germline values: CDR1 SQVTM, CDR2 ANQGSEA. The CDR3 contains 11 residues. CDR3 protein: CSVGPPTEAFF. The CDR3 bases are TGCAGCGTCGGACCTCCCACTGAAGCTTTCTTT. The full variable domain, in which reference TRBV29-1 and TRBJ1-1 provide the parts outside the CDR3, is SAVISQKPSRDICQRGTSLTIQCQVDSQVTMMFWYRQQPGQSLTLIATANQGSEATYESGFVIDKFPISRPNLTFSTLTVSNMSPEDSSIYLCSVGPPTEAFFGQGTRLTVV.

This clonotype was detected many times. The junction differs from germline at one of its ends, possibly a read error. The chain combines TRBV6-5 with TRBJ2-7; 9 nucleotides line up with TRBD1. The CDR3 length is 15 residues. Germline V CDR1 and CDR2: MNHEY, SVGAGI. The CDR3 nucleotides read TGTGCCAGCAGCTACTCCGGGACAGGGTCCTACGAGCAGTACTTC. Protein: CASSYSGTGSYEQYF.

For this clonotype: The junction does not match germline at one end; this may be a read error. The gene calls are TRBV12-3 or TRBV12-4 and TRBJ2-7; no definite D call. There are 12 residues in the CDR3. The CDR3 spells CTSSISGLEQYF. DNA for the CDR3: TGTACCAGCTCCATTTCTGGTCTCGAGCAGTACTTC.

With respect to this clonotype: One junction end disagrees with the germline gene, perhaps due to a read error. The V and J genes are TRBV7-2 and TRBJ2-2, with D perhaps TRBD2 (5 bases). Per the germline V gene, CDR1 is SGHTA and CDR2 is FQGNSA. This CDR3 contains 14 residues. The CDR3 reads CASSFSRAPGELLF. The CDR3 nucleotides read TGTGCCAGCAGCTTCTCTAGGGCCCCCGGGGAGCTGCTTTTT. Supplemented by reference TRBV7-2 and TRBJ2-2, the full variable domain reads GAGVSQSPSNKVTEKGKDVELRCDPISGHTALYWYRQSLGQGLEFLIYFQGNSAPDKSGLPSDRFSAERTGGSVSTLTIQRTQQEDSAVYLCASSFSRAPGELLFGEGSRLTVL.

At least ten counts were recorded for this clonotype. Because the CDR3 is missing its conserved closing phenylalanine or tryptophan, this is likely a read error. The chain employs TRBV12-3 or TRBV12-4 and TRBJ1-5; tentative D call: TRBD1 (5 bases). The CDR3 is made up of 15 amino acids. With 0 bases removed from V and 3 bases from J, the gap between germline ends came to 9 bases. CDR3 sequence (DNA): TGTGCCAGCAGTTTAGCGGGGGGTACCAATCAGCCCCAGCATCTT. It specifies CASSLAGGTNQPQHL.

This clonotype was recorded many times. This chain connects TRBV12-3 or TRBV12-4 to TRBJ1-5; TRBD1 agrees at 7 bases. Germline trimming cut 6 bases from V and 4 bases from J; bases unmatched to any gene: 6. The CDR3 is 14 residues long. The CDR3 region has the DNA TGTGCCAGCAGGGGGGACAGTAAGAATCAGCCCCAGCATTTT. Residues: CASRGDSKNQPQHF.

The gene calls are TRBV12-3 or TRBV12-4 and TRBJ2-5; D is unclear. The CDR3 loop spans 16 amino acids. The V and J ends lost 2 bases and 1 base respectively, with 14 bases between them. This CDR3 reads CASSLRGARSQETQYF. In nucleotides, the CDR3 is TGTGCCAGCAGTTTAAGAGGTGCCAGAAGCCAAGAGACCCAGTACTTC.

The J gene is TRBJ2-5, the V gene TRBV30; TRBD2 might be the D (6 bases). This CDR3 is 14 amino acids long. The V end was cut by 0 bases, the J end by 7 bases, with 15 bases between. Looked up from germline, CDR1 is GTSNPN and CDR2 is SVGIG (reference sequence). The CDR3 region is CAWSVGGGSWTQYF. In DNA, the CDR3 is TGTGCCTGGAGTGTCGGGGGAGGAAGTTGGACCCAGTACTTC. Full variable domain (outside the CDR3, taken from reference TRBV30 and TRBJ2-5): SQTIHQWPATLVQPVGSPLSLECTVEGTSNPNLYWYRQAAGRGLQLLFYSVGIGQISSEVPQNLSASRPQDRQFILSSKKLLLSDSGFYLCAWSVGGGSWTQYFGPGTRLLVL.

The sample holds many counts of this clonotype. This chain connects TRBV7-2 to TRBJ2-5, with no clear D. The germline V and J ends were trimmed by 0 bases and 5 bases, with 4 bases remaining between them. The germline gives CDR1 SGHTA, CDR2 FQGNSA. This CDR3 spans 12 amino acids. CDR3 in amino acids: CASSLALETQYF. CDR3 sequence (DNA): TGTGCCAGCAGCTTAGCTCTGGAGACCCAGTACTTC.

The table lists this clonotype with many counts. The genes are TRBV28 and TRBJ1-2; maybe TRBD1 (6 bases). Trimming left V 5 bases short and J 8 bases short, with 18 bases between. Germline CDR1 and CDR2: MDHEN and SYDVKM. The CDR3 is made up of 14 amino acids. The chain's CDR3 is CASSNDRLDVGYTF. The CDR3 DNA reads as TGTGCCAGCAGTAACGACAGGTTGGATGTGGGCTACACCTTC.

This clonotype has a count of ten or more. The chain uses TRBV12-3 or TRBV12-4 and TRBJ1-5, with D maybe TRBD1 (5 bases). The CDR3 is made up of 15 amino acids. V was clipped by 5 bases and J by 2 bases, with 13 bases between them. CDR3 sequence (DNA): TGTGCCAGCAGTCCCGGGGAAGGGGGCAATCAGCCCCAGCATTTT. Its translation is CASSPGEGGNQPQHF.

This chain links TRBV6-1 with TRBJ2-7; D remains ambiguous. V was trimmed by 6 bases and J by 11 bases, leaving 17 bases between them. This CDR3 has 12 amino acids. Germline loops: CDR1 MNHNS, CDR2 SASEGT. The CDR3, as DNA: TGTGCCAGCAGGCGACTCGGGCGTAGGGAGTACTTC. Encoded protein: CASRRLGRREYF.

The CDR3 spells CASSFKGGGYTF. The CDR3 DNA follows: TGTGCCAGCAGTTTTAAAGGGGGCGGCTACACCTTC. The chain combines TRBV12-3 or TRBV12-4 with TRBJ1-2; 7 nucleotides align to TRBD1. The CDR3 runs to 12 residues. V shed 3 bases and J 8 bases; nucleotides not matched to a gene: 3.

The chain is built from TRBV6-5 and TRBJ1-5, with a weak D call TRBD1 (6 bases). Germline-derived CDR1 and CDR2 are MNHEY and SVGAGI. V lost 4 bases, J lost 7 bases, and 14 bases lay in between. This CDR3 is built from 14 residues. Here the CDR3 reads CASSSGRGGQPQHF. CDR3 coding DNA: TGTGCCAGCAGTTCAGGGAGGGGGGGGCAGCCCCAGCATTTT.